The 18 T cell receptor beta chains given below trace back to one sample, sequenced in a study of blood T cell repertoires in COVID-19. Libraries were prepared by immunoSEQ multiplex PCR; TCRdb keeps only in-frame clonotypes and omits some of them. The sample contains hundreds of thousands of clones, roughly 90% of which appear only once. Source material: PBMCs or T cells enriched from blood (not recorded which). These receptors were obtained from a woman aged 18 to 35 who had been exposed to COVID-19.

This chain links TRBV30 with TRBJ1-4; weak D call: TRBD1 (5 bases). The CDR3 covers 14 residues. Germline loops: CDR1 GTSNPN, CDR2 SVGIG (reference sequence). The V end lost 0 bases, the J end lost 4 bases, and 9 bases lay between the germline ends. Written as DNA, the CDR3 is TGTGCCTGGAGTGTATTCAGGGTTAATGAAAAACTGTTTTTT. It is translated as CAWSVFRVNEKLFF.

V gene TRBV7-8 combines with J gene TRBJ2-2, with D tentatively TRBD2 (5 bases). The V and J ends lost 5 bases and 3 bases respectively, with 16 bases between them. This CDR3 contains 16 residues. Looked up from germline, CDR1 is SGHVS and CDR2 is FQNEAQ. This CDR3 is CASSPVGILDTGELFF. Written as DNA, the CDR3 is TGTGCCAGCAGCCCCGTCGGGATCCTGGACACCGGGGAGCTGTTTTTT.

This rearrangement joins TRBV29-1 to TRBJ2-3; 13 positions agree with TRBD2. Germline assignment: CDR1 SQVTM and CDR2 ANQGSEA. V was pared by 7 bases and J by 4 bases, with 14 bases of the junction left unmatched. The CDR3 sequence is 17 residues long. The CDR3 DNA is TGCAGCGCTCCCGGACTAGCGGGAGACACCCTCCCAGATACGCAGTATTTT. This codes for CSAPGLAGDTLPDTQYF.

The V call is TRBV7-9, the J call TRBJ2-2; weak D call: TRBD2 (6 bases). This CDR3 is 16 amino acids long. Germline V lookup: CDR1 SEHNR, CDR2 FQNEAQ (reference sequence). V was shortened by 4 bases and J by 4 bases, with 16 bases between the two germline ends. The CDR3 DNA follows: TGTGCCAGCAGCTCGAACCTAGCGTACGGCACCGGGGAGCTGTTTTTT. This encodes CASSSNLAYGTGELFF. Combining the CDR3 with reference TRBV7-9 and TRBJ2-2 gives the whole variable domain DTGVSQNPRHKITKRGQNVTFRCDPISEHNRLYWYRQTLGQGPEFLTYFQNEAQLEKSRLLSDRFSAERPKGSFSTLEIQRTEQGDSAMYLCASSSNLAYGTGELFFGEGSRLTVL.

This rearrangement joins TRBV9 to TRBJ2-1; D might be TRBD2 (6 bases). This CDR3 has 14 amino acids. V was pared by 4 bases and J by 3 bases, with 11 bases between. CDR1 is SGDLS and CDR2 is YYNGEE in the germline V gene. CDR3 sequence reads: CASSHGTYYNEQFF. The CDR3 DNA sequence: TGTGCCAGCAGCCATGGGACTTACTACAATGAGCAGTTCTTC.

This chain uses TRBV30 with TRBJ2-5; 7 bases map to TRBD2. This CDR3 comprises 12 residues. With 1 base clipped from V and 6 bases from J, the junction kept 2 bases outside the gene matches. Germline CDR1 reads GTSNPN; CDR2 reads SVGIG (reference sequence). In DNA, the CDR3 is TGTGCCTGGAGTGAAAGCGGGAAGACCCAGTACTTC. Translation: CAWSESGKTQYF.

CDR3 sequence reads: CATSLREGRQPQHF. Written as DNA, the CDR3 is TGTGCCACCAGCCTCAGGGAAGGTCGGCAGCCCCAGCATTTT. This chain joins TRBV15 and TRBJ1-5, with D perhaps TRBD1 (5 bases). The CDR3 is 14 residues long. V gave up 5 bases and J gave up 7 bases, with 15 bases separating them. From germline, CDR1 is LNHNV and CDR2 YYDKDF (reference sequence).

The table lists this clone with a count of one. The CDR3 is CASSYSIQGASTQYF. Here the CDR3 DNA reads TGTGCCAGCAGTTACTCGATACAGGGGGCTTCTACGCAGTATTTT. This sequence joins TRBV6-2 or TRBV6-3 and TRBJ2-3; 9 bases align to TRBD1. From germline, CDR1 is MNHEY and CDR2 SVGEGT. The V and J ends lost 0 bases and 8 bases, in that order; junction bases with no gene match: 6. This CDR3 contains 15 residues.

V gene TRBV13 combines with J gene TRBJ1-2, with 7 positions matching TRBD1. V shed 5 bases and J 0 bases; nucleotides not matched to a gene: 12. Germline V gene data show CDR1 as PRHDT and CDR2 as FYEKMQ (reference sequence). CDR3 size: 17 residues. For the CDR3, the DNA is TGTGCCAGCAGCATCCGGACAGGTGGTAAAGCTAACTATGGCTACACCTTC. Its translation is CASSIRTGGKANYGYTF.

The chain joins TRBV6-1 to TRBJ2-1, with 10 bases that match TRBD1. J lost 3 bases, V lost 1 base, and 3 bases had no gene match. Germline V gene lookup returns CDR1 MNHNS and CDR2 SASEGT. The CDR3 totals 16 residues. The CDR3 nucleotides read TGTGCCAGCAGTGAAGTGGGGACAGGGGTCTACAATGAGCAGTTCTTC. The encoded protein is CASSEVGTGVYNEQFF.

The V and J genes are TRBV12-3 or TRBV12-4 and TRBJ1-3, with TRBD1 identical over 7 bases. V shed 6 bases, J shed 7 bases, and the junction held 3 bases outside the gene matches. The length of the CDR3 is 12 residues. CDR3 sequence reads: CASRNRGNTIYF. The CDR3 DNA is TGTGCCAGCAGAAACAGGGGTAACACCATATATTTT.

The chain joins TRBV5-1 to TRBJ2-5; D may be TRBD2 (5 bases). The ends were cut back, 0 bases at V and 0 bases at J, with 18 bases in the middle. From germline, CDR1 is SGHRS and CDR2 YFSETQ. The CDR3 consists of 18 residues. The CDR3 loop is CASSLGPGKTVYQETQYF. The CDR3 bases are TGCGCCAGCAGCTTGGGCCCGGGGAAGACGGTTTACCAAGAGACCCAGTACTTC.

The chain couples TRBV28 to TRBJ2-3; possible D gene TRBD2, 6 bases. The CDR3 runs 15 residues. Germline CDR1 and CDR2: MDHEN and SYDVKM. Trimming cost V 2 bases and J 5 bases, with 14 bases left between them. CDR3 sequence reads: CASSLGGAAKDTQYF. As DNA, the CDR3 is TGTGCCAGCAGTTTAGGAGGGGCCGCTAAAGATACGCAGTATTTT.

This chain uses TRBV18 with TRBJ2-5, with D possibly being TRBD2 (5 bases). CDR1 KGHSH and CDR2 LQKENI come from the germline V gene. Trimming took 5 bases from V and 3 from J, leaving 16 bases between them. The CDR3 has 15 residues. The DNA of the CDR3 is TGTGCCAGCTCATCAGGACTCCCCGACAAAGAGACCCAGTACTTC. Translating gives CASSSGLPDKETQYF.

In its sample, this clone was seen once. V gene TRBV7-8 combines with J gene TRBJ1-5, with 7 bases aligning to TRBD1. The CDR3 sequence is 14 residues long. Germline CDR1 SGHVS, CDR2 FQNEAQ. Unmatched junction bases numbered 3, after V lost 3 bases and J lost 4 bases. Written as DNA, the CDR3 is TGTGCCAGCAGCTTTGCAGGGGGGAATCAGCCCCAGCATTTT. Translated: CASSFAGGNQPQHF.

This rearrangement joins TRBV19 to TRBJ1-5; the match to TRBD1 covers 11 bases. The V gene end was trimmed by 0 bases and the J gene end by 0 bases; junction bases not matched to a gene: 7. This CDR3 has 19 amino acids. CDR1 and CDR2 (germline): LNHDA, SQIVND (reference sequence). The CDR3, as DNA: TGTGCCAGTAGTATAGATCGAGGGACAGGGGGTTTTAGCAATCAGCCCCAGCATTTT. This gives the protein CASSIDRGTGGFSNQPQHF.

The chain is built from TRBV18 and TRBJ2-7; possibly TRBD1 for D (5 bases). The V end lost 2 bases, the J end lost 3 bases, and 20 bases lay between the germline ends. The CDR3 is made up of 17 amino acids. CDR1 KGHSH and CDR2 LQKENI come from the germline V gene. CDR3 DNA: TGTGCCAGCTCACCAGGGGCGGATCCAACCTGGTACTACGAGCAGTACTTC. Translating gives CASSPGADPTWYYEQYF.

The chain is built from TRBV7-2 and TRBJ1-1; maybe TRBD1 (5 bases). CDR1 is SGHTA, CDR2 FQGNSA, per germline. CDR3 length: 12 amino acids. Between the trimmed V and J ends, which lost 10 bases and 5 bases, there was a span of 14 bases. The CDR3 loop is CATSWGRTEAFF. Written as DNA, the CDR3 is TGTGCCACCTCATGGGGGAGGACTGAAGCTTTCTTT.